This T cell receptor (beta chain) was found in a study of T cells after yellow fever vaccination. This clonotype was picked up a small number of times. What it recognizes is unknown. The CDR3 contains 14 residues. In germline, CDR1 is MNHEY, CDR2 SVGAGI. Production of TCR cDNA was by 5'RACE template switching, which also added a universal primer site and UMIs. From the 5' RACE reads, TCRdb called clonotypes with MiXCR, one entry per CDR3 protein. Here the sample spans roughly 400,000 distinct CDR3 sequences, around a sixth being singletons. Study outcomes and limitations: A weaker secondary response peaked on day 5, the primary on day 15. Most clones from primary vaccination were detected again post-booster (about 95% CD4, 88% CD8).

This TCR was sampled from a man younger than 35 who received the YFV17D yellow fever vaccine. The source was PBMCs, collected before the yellow fever booster vaccination. J is TRBJ2-7 and V is TRBV6-5; 8 bases align to TRBD2. The CDR3 DNA is TGTGCCAGCAGCCTTCGGACTAGCTCCCACGAGCAGTACGTC. Translating it yields CASSLRTSSHEQYV.